This entry concerns a single T cell receptor beta chain. Antigen: not known. The source of the sample is a study of T-cell memory formation after mild COVID-19. Study-level background: There were largely donor-specific TCR clusters.

TCRdb ran MiXCR on the 5' RACE reads and lists one entry per CDR3 protein. The repertoire holds roughly 120,000 distinct CDR3 sequences, with about 20% as singletons. Points from the study as a whole: There were some responding clones in pre-infection memory, which suggested that cross-reactive memory had joined. The second-wave clones peaking on day 37 were not confirmed as SARS-CoV-2-specific. Day 15 to 85 contractors were CD4/CD8 balanced; later expanders leaned CD4+.

The sequenced sample consisted of PBMCs or a T cell subset sorted from them (not recorded which). The source is a man aged 18-30 years who had mild COVID-19 (a few samples of this study predate the infection). Cell type and time point are not known.

The CDR3 DNA reads TGTGCCAGCAGCGATTTAGCGGGGGGGAGCTCCTACAATGAGCAGTTCTTC. It encodes CASSDLAGGSSYNEQFF. The chain couples TRBV7-8 to TRBJ2-1; 11 bases align to TRBD2. Trimming at V came to 5 bases and at J to 0 bases, leaving 6 bases not matched to a gene. This CDR3 has 17 residues. Germline CDR1 is SGHVS and CDR2 is FQNEAQ.